Sequencing of this TCR beta chain was carried out in a study of response to subunit inactivated influenza vaccine. General study results and limits: Seasonal influenza vaccination, on each occasion, was suggested by the authors to recruit few new T cells.

A single record per CDR3 protein comes from TCRdb applying MiXCR to the RT-PCR reads. The sample has approximately 500,000 distinct CDR3 sequences, over 10% seen once. This clonotype turned up a few times. Its antigen is still unknown. Germline CDR1 and CDR2: SGHRS and YFSETQ. The ends were cut back, 0 bases at V and 8 bases at J, with 17 bases in the middle. The CDR3 spans 15 residues. Here the sequenced sample was PBMCs from blood, taken 45 days after vaccination. The V call is TRBV5-1, the J call TRBJ1-2; D may be TRBD1 (5 bases). The sequence derives from a man aged 50 or older who received an inactivated influenza vaccine. Written as DNA, the CDR3 is TGCGCCAGCAGCTTGGAGTGGGGAATAAAGGGGGGCTACACCTTC. Its protein product is CASSLEWGIKGGYTF.